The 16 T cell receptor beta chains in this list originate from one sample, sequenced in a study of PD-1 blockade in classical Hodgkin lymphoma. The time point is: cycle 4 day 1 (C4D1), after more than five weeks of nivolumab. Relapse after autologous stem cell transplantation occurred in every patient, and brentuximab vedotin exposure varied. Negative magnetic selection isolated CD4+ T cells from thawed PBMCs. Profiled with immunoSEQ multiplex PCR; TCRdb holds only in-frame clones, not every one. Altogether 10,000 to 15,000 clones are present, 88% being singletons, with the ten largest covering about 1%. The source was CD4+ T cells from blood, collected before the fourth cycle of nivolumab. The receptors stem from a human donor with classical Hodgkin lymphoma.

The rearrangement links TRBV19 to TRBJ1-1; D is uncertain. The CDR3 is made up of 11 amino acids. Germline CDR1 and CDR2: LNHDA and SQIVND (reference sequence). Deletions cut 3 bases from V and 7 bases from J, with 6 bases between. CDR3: CASSMGIEAFF. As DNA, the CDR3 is TGTGCCAGTAGTATGGGAATTGAAGCTTTCTTT.

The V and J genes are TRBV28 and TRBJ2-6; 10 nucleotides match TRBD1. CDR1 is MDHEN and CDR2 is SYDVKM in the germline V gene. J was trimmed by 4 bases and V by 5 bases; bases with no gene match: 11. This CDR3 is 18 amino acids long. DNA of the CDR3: TGTGCCAGCAGTCCCCCGACAGGGGGCATGACCGGGGCCAACGTCCTGACTTTC. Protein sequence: CASSPPTGGMTGANVLTF.

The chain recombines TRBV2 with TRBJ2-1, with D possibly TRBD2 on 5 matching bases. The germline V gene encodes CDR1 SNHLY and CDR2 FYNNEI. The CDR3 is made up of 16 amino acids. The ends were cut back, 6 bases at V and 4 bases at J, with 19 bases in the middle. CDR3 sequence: CASRPRGDAEYNEQFF. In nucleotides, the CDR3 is TGTGCCAGCAGACCCCGGGGTGACGCGGAATACAATGAGCAGTTCTTC. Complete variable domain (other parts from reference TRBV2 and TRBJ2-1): EPEVTQTPSHQVTQMGQEVILRCVPISNHLYFYWYRQILGQKVEFLVSFYNNEISEKSEIFDDQFSVERPDGSNFTLKIRSTKLEDSAMYFCASRPRGDAEYNEQFFGPGTRLTVL.

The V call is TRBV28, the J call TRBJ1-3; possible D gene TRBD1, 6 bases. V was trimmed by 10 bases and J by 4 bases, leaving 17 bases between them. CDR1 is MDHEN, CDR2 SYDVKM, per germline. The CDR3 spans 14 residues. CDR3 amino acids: CATTWGAHGNTIYF. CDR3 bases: TGTGCCACCACCTGGGGGGCGCACGGAAACACCATATATTTT.

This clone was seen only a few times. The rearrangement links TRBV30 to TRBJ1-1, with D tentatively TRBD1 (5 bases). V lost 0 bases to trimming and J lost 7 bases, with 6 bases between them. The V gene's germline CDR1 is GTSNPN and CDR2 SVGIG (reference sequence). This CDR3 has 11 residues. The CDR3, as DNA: TGTGCCTGGAGTGTACAGGTTGAAGCTTTCTTT. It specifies CAWSVQVEAFF.

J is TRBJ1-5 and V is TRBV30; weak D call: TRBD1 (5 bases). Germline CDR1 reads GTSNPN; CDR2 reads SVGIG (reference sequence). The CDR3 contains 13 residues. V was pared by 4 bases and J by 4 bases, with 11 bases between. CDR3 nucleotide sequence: TGTGCCTGGACCTATGGGGCTAATCAGCCCCAGCATTTT. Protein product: CAWTYGANQPQHF.

CDR3 in amino acids: CASREKTQYF. In nucleotides, the CDR3 is TGTGCCAGCAGGGAAAAGACCCAGTACTTC. The chain joins TRBV2 to TRBJ2-5, with D unclear. The germline gives CDR1 SNHLY, CDR2 FYNNEI. The CDR3 sequence is 10 residues long. Trimming pared 6 bases from V and 6 bases from J, leaving 5 bases between.

CDR3 DNA sequence: TGTGCCAGCAGCTTAATCGCCCTCGCAAACTATGGCTACACCTTC. Translated, it gives CASSLIALANYGYTF. This sequence joins TRBV7-9 and TRBJ1-2, with D unclear. CDR1 SEHNR and CDR2 FQNEAQ come from the germline V gene (reference sequence). The CDR3 is made up of 15 amino acids. Trimming took 2 bases from V and 2 from J, leaving 12 bases between them.

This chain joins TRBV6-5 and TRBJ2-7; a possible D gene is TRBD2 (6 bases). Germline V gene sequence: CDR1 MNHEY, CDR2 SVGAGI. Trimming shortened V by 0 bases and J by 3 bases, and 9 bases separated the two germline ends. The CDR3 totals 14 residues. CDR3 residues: CASSYSGGRYEQYF. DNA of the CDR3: TGTGCCAGCAGTTACTCAGGAGGGCGCTACGAGCAGTACTTC.

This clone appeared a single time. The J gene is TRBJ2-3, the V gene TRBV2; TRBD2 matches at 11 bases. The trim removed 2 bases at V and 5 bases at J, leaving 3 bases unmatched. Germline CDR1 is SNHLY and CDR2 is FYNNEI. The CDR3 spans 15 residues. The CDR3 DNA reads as TGTGCCAGCAGTGAACTAGCGGGGGGAGGAGATACGCAGTATTTT. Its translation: CASSELAGGGDTQYF.

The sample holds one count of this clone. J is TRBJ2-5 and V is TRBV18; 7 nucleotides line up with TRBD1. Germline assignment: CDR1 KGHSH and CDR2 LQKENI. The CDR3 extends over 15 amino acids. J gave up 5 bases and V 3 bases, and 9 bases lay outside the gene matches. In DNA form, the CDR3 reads TGTGCCAGCTCACCCGAGACAGGGTCTCGGGAGACCCAGTACTTC. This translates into CASSPETGSRETQYF. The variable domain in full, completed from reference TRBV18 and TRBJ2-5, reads NAGVMQNPRHLVRRRGQEARLRCSPMKGHSHVYWYRQLPEEGLKFMVYLQKENIIDESGMPKERFSAEFPKEGPSILRIQQVVRGDSAAYFCASSPETGSRETQYFGPGTRLLVL.

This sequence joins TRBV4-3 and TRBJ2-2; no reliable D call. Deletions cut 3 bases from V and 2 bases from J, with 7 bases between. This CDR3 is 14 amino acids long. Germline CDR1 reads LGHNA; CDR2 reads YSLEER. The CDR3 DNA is TGCGCCAGCAGCCAGAAATCTAACACCGGGGAGCTGTTTTTT. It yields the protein CASSQKSNTGELFF.

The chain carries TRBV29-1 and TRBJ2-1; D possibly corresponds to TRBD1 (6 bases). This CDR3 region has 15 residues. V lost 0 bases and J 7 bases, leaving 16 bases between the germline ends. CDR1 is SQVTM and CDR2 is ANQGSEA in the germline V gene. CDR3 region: CSVEDWELGGNEQFF. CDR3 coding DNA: TGCAGCGTTGAAGATTGGGAGCTAGGGGGTAATGAGCAGTTCTTC.

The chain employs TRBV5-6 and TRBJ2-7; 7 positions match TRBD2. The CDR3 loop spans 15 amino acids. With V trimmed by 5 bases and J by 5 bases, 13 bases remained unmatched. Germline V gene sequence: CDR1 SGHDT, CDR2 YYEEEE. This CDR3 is CASRGLGGSINEQYF. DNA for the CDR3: TGTGCCAGCAGGGGCTTGGGCGGGAGTATCAACGAGCAGTACTTC.

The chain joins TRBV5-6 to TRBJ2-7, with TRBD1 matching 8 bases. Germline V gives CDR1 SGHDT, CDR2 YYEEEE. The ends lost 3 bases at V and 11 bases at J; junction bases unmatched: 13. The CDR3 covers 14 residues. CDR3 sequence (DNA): TGTGCCAGCAGCTCCGGACAGGGCGGCGCTGGGAAGTACTTC. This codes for CASSSGQGGAGKYF.

CDR3 sequence: CASSSAGRGATQYF. CDR3 sequence (DNA): TGTGCCAGCAGCTCAGCGGGGCGCGGTGCGACCCAGTACTTC. V usage is TRBV11-2 and J usage is TRBJ2-5, with TRBD2 identical over 7 bases. Per the germline V gene, CDR1 is SGHAT and CDR2 is FQNNGV. CDR3 length: 14 residues. Trimming at V came to 4 bases and at J to 7 bases, leaving 9 bases not matched to a gene.